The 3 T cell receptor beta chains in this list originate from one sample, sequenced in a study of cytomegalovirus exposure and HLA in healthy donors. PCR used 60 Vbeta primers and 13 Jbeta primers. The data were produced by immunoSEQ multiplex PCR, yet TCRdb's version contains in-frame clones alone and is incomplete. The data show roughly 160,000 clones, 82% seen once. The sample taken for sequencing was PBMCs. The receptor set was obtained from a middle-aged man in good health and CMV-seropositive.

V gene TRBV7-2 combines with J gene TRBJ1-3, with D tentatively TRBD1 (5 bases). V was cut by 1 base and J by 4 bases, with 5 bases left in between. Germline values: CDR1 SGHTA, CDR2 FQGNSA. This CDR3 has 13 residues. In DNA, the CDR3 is TGTGCCAGCAGCTTAGAGGGGGGAAACACCATATATTTT. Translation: CASSLEGGNTIYF.

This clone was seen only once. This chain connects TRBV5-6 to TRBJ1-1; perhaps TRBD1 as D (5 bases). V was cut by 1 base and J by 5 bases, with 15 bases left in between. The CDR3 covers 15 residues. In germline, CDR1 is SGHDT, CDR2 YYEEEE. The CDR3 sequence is CASSLIWGRGTEAFF. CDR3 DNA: TGTGCCAGCAGCTTGATATGGGGCCGTGGAACTGAAGCTTTCTTT.

The CDR3 nucleotides read TGCGCCAGCAGCCAAGGACTAGCGGGAAACAACATAAACTACGAGCAGTACTTC. Translating it yields CASSQGLAGNNINYEQYF. The chain recombines TRBV4-3 with TRBJ2-7; TRBD2 agrees at 11 bases. The CDR3 loop spans 18 amino acids. CDR1 and CDR2 (germline): LGHNA, YSLEER. V trimming: 1 base; J trimming: 3 bases; junction bases outside the gene matches: 11.